This TCR beta chain was observed in a study of neurological immune-mediated disorders. Libraries from sorted cells used around 1 million T cells (CD4+ or CD8+). Findings of the study overall: Sharing of CDR3 amino acid sequences among expanded clones across subjects was absent, suggesting private repertoires in all groups.

On this clonotype: Its cognate antigen is unknown.

The cDNA came from 5'RACE, which used 10-nucleotide random UMIs. Per sequencing run, 15-18 subjects together gave over 170 million TCR-beta sequences. TCRdb recomputed calls from the 5' RACE reads with MiXCR, one row per CDR3 protein. The sample lists about 20,000 distinct CDR3 sequences, 7.5% occurring once. With V trimmed by 5 bases and J by 6 bases, 6 bases remained unmatched. Germline loops: CDR1 SGHVS, CDR2 FNYEAQ. The CDR3 is 15 residues long. Sequencing was done on a sample of CD8+ T cells from blood. The clonotype was recovered from a woman aged 25 to 39 with HTLV-1-associated myelopathy (HAM/TSP). This chain connects TRBV7-6 to TRBJ2-3, with 12 bases matching TRBD2. CDR3 sequence: CASSPGLAGGDTQYF. CDR3 nucleotides: TGTGCCAGCAGCCCGGGTCTAGCGGGGGGGGATACGCAGTATTTT.